This is a list of T cell receptor beta chains from one sample in a study of cytotoxic CD8 clonotypes in ibrutinib-treated CLL. TCRdb's copy holds only in-frame clones and misses some; the assay was immunoSEQ multiplex PCR. The sample records 160,000 or so clones, 88% being singletons. Sample: PBMCs, taken at disease progression, from a patient treated with ibrutinib. Source of these receptors: a human donor with chronic lymphocytic leukemia. Both conserved end residues are part of each CDR3. The order of the fields is J gene, V gene, D gene, clone size, CDR3 protein, CDR3 DNA. The D gene is left open where the match is weak. Expanded clones get a size class; other rows say once, few or many, or leave the size out.

>TRBJ2-1|TRBV2|NA|NA
CASRPQGSSYNEQFF
TGTGCCAGCAGACCACAGGGTAGCTCCTACAATGAGCAGTTCTTC
>TRBJ2-5|TRBV28|NA|NA
CASSPPGQYQETQYF
TGTGCCAGCAGCCCTCCGGGCCAGTACCAAGAGACCCAGTACTTC
>TRBJ2-7|TRBV9|NA|NA
CASSQGGALGYEQYF
TGTGCCAGCAGCCAGGGGGGGGCTCTTGGCTACGAGCAGTACTTC
>TRBJ1-3|TRBV5-6|NA|NA
CASSLLGSGNTIYF
TGTGCCAGCAGCTTGCTAGGCTCTGGAAACACCATATATTTT
>TRBJ1-4|TRBV4-1|NA|NA
CASSAPHGLSNEKLFF
TGCGCCAGCAGCGCCCCCCATGGTTTATCTAATGAAAAACTGTTTTTT
>TRBJ2-7|TRBV6-5|TRBD1|NA
CATRDRQYEQYF
TGTGCCACTAGGGACAGGCAATACGAGCAGTACTTC
>TRBJ2-3|TRBV7-9|TRBD1|NA
CASSTSIGTGGTDTQYF
TGTGCCAGCAGCACTAGTATTGGGACAGGGGGGACAGATACGCAGTATTTT
>TRBJ2-7|TRBV5-8|NA|NA
CASSYYNRNEQYF
TGTGCCAGCAGTTATTATAACAGAAACGAGCAGTACTTC
>TRBJ2-7|TRBV28|NA|NA
CASRRGIEYF
TGTGCCAGCAGGAGGGGGATTGAGTACTTC
>TRBJ2-7|TRBV5-1|NA|NA
CASSLEGYEQYF
TGCGCCAGCAGCTTGGAGGGTTACGAGCAGTACTTC
>TRBJ1-4|TRBV19|NA|medium-sized
CASIPGGALVGKLFF
TGTGCCAGTATCCCGGGGGGGGCCTTAGTCGGAAAACTGTTTTTT
>TRBJ2-7|TRBV5-4|TRBD2|NA
CASSISGIYEQYF
TGTGCCAGCAGCATAAGCGGGATCTACGAGCAGTACTTC
>TRBJ1-2|TRBV5-1|NA|once
CASSEDNRGGYTF
TGCGCCAGCAGCGAAGACAACCGAGGGGGCTACACCTTC
>TRBJ2-1|TRBV7-9|NA|once
CASSSFSGTSYNEQFF
TGTGCCAGCAGCTCGTTTAGCGGTACCTCCTACAATGAGCAGTTCTTC
>TRBJ2-7|TRBV19|NA|few
CASSKLGPYEQYF
TGTGCCAGTAGTAAATTAGGGCCCTACGAGCAGTACTTC
>TRBJ2-3|TRBV7-9|NA|NA
CASSSFGGPSTDTQYF
TGTGCCAGCAGCTCCTTTGGGGGACCTAGCACAGATACGCAGTATTTT
>TRBJ1-1|TRBV14|NA|once
CASSQDRNTEAFF
TGTGCCAGCAGCCAAGACAGGAACACTGAAGCTTTCTTT
>TRBJ1-1|TRBV7-6|NA|NA
CASSSGSGTEAFF
TGTGCCAGCAGTTCAGGGTCGGGCACTGAAGCTTTCTTT
>TRBJ2-2|TRBV5-4|TRBD2|NA
CASSLGLAGDTGELFF
TGTGCCAGCAGCTTGGGACTCGCGGGGGACACCGGGGAGCTGTTTTTT
>TRBJ1-1|TRBV15|NA|once
CATSRLTQGHTEAFF
TGTGCCACCAGCAGGTTAACTCAGGGGCACACTGAAGCTTTCTTT
>TRBJ1-5|TRBV7-9|NA|few
CASSWGAGNNQPQHF
TGTGCCAGCAGTTGGGGAGCCGGAAACAATCAGCCCCAGCATTTT
>TRBJ1-2|TRBV19|TRBD1|NA
CASSMTRGYTF
TGTGCCAGTAGTATGACCAGGGGGTACACCTTC
>TRBJ1-1|TRBV11-2|NA|NA
CASSSGAEAFF
TGTGCCAGCAGCTCCGGGGCAGAAGCTTTCTTT
>TRBJ2-7|TRBV9|NA|NA
CASSGGPSYEQYF
TGTGCCAGCAGCGGAGGGCCCTCCTACGAGCAGTACTTC
>TRBJ1-4|TRBV30|NA|NA
CAWRSNEKLFF
TGTGCCTGGAGGTCTAATGAAAAACTGTTTTTT
>TRBJ2-3|TRBV6-4|TRBD2|NA
CASSGFAGGPAYF
TGTGCCAGCAGTGGTTTCGCGGGAGGGCCGGCGTATTTT
>TRBJ1-4|TRBV11-2|NA|NA
CASSLGGGDRFF
TGTGCCAGCAGCTTAGGGGGAGGGGACCGGTTTTTT
>TRBJ2-7|TRBV9|NA|NA
CASSPPPQYF
TGTGCCAGCAGCCCGCCCCCGCAGTACTTC
>TRBJ2-7|TRBV6-5|NA|NA
CATVEGGNKYEQYF
TGTGCCACCGTCGAAGGAGGAAATAAGTACGAGCAGTACTTC
>TRBJ2-3|TRBV19|TRBD2|NA
CASTPWSGASGSLANTQYF
TGTGCCAGTACCCCATGGAGTGGGGCTAGCGGGAGTTTGGCGAATACGCAGTATTTT
>TRBJ1-2|TRBV28|TRBD1|NA
CASSYWTGGQYGYTF
TGTGCCAGCAGTTACTGGACAGGGGGGCAGTATGGCTACACCTTC
>TRBJ2-5|TRBV7-2|NA|NA
CASSFSLGVRETQYF
TGTGCCAGCAGCTTTTCTTTGGGGGTCCGAGAGACCCAGTACTTC
>TRBJ2-1|TRBV7-8|TRBD2|NA
CASSLVSSGGFNSYNEQFF
TGTGCCAGCAGCTTAGTTTCGAGCGGGGGCTTCAACTCCTACAATGAGCAGTTCTTC
>TRBJ2-7|TRBV9|NA|NA
CASSVGGSSDSYEQYF
TGTGCCAGCAGCGTAGGTGGCAGCTCCGACTCCTACGAGCAGTACTTC
>TRBJ1-2|TRBV5-5|TRBD1|NA
CASRGQGYGYTF
TGTGCCAGCAGGGGACAGGGTTATGGCTACACCTTC
>TRBJ2-3|TRBV7-9|NA|NA
CASSVRDLRTDTQYF
TGTGCCAGCAGCGTACGGGATCTCCGCACAGATACGCAGTATTTT
>TRBJ1-1|TRBV15|NA|NA
CATSRDPNTRDEAFF
TGTGCCACCAGCAGAGATCCCAATACCAGGGATGAAGCTTTCTTT
>TRBJ2-7|TRBV7-2|TRBD1|once
CASSLTGAVHEQYF
TGTGCCAGCAGTTTAACAGGGGCGGTCCACGAGCAGTACTTC
>TRBJ1-2|TRBV29-1|NA|NA
CSVVGNNYGYTF
TGCAGCGTTGTAGGAAATAACTATGGCTACACCTTC
>TRBJ1-1|TRBV5-1|TRBD1|NA
CASSETGTENEAFF
TGCGCCAGCAGTGAAACCGGGACAGAAAATGAAGCTTTCTTT
>TRBJ2-1|TRBV4-2|NA|NA
CASSQERGRGWNEQFF
TGTGCCAGCAGCCAAGAGAGGGGACGGGGGTGGAATGAGCAGTTCTTC
>TRBJ2-1|TRBV14|TRBD2|NA
CASSQGLAGINYNEQFF
TGTGCCAGCAGCCAGGGACTAGCGGGGATCAACTACAATGAGCAGTTCTTC
>TRBJ2-3|TRBV19|TRBD2|once
CASSIGLAGTRWDTQYF
TGTGCCAGTAGTATAGGACTAGCGGGTACGCGGTGGGATACGCAGTATTTT
>TRBJ2-7|TRBV18|TRBD1|NA
CASLTNRGDEQYF
TGTGCCAGCCTAACGAACAGGGGGGACGAGCAGTACTTC
>TRBJ1-2|TRBV5-5|NA|NA
CASSLGPQGTNYGYTF
TGTGCCAGCAGCTTGGGCCCCCAGGGGACTAACTATGGCTACACCTTC
>TRBJ1-1|TRBV9|TRBD1|NA
CASSARESRGLSKDTEAFF
TGTGCCAGCAGCGCGCGGGAGAGCAGGGGGCTTTCTAAGGACACTGAAGCTTTCTTT
>TRBJ1-1|TRBV6-5|TRBD1|NA
CASSWDRGLNTEAFF
TGTGCCAGCAGTTGGGACAGGGGTCTAAACACTGAAGCTTTCTTT
>TRBJ1-1|TRBV7-7|NA|NA
CASSKLGRNTEAFF
TGTGCCAGCAGCAAGTTGGGGCGCAACACTGAAGCTTTCTTT
>TRBJ1-1|TRBV27|NA|NA
CASGSQVNTEAFF
TGTGCCAGCGGGTCCCAAGTGAACACTGAAGCTTTCTTT
>TRBJ2-7|TRBV5-1|TRBD1|NA
CASSSGQGAANEQYF
TGCGCCAGCAGCTCCGGACAGGGGGCTGCAAACGAGCAGTACTTC
>TRBJ1-1|TRBV7-9|NA|NA
CASSAQGMGTEAFF
TGTGCCAGCAGTGCACAGGGTATGGGAACTGAAGCTTTCTTT
>TRBJ1-2|TRBV7-3|NA|NA
CASSLSWTYYGYTF
TGTGCCAGCAGCTTATCATGGACCTACTATGGCTACACCTTC
>TRBJ1-2|TRBV30|NA|NA
CAWSVDRPPGLTGYTF
TGTGCCTGGAGTGTAGACAGACCTCCCGGGTTGACTGGCTACACCTTC
>TRBJ2-3|TRBV2|TRBD2|NA
CASERTSGRADTQYF
TGTGCCAGCGAGCGGACTAGCGGGAGGGCAGATACGCAGTATTTT
>TRBJ2-7|TRBV7-3|TRBD2|NA
CASSLLAGASDEQYF
TGTGCCAGCAGCCTACTAGCGGGAGCCTCGGACGAGCAGTACTTC
>TRBJ1-2|TRBV2|TRBD1|NA
CASSRTGLVSNYGYTF
TGTGCCAGCAGCCGGACAGGGTTAGTGTCTAACTATGGCTACACCTTC
>TRBJ2-5|TRBV30|NA|NA
CAYIKGLSQETQYF
TGTGCCTATATCAAGGGACTTTCTCAAGAGACCCAGTACTTC
>TRBJ1-3|TRBV30|NA|once
CAWSYREGDTIYF
TGTGCCTGGAGCTACAGGGAAGGAGACACCATATATTTT